Listed below are T cell receptor beta chains from one sample, sequenced in a study of T-cell reconstitution after alpha-beta-depleted transplantation in children. TCRdb ran MiXCR on the PCR reads and lists one entry per CDR3 protein. The sample shows 150,000 to 250,000 distinct CDR3 sequences, 14% to 15% of them seen only once. Sequences were derived from PBMCs from the stem cell graft donor, sampled from the stem cell graft. The receptors were sampled from a human donor who donated a stem cell graft to a child with acute lymphoblastic leukemia. Each CDR3 is given with its conserved first and last residue. The order of the fields is V gene, D gene, clone size, J gene, CDR3 protein, CDR3 DNA. The D gene is left open where the match is weak. The listing skips clone size in some rows; elsewhere it reads once, few, many or a size class.

TRBV12-3/TRBV12-4,NA,NA,TRBJ1-3,CASSFQAGSFLLDTIYF,TGTGCCAGCAGTTTTCAGGCCGGCTCGTTTCTGCTAGACACCATATATTTT
TRBV20-1,TRBD1,many,TRBJ2-5,CSARPWDRGRPETQYF,TGCAGTGCTAGACCCTGGGACAGGGGAAGACCAGAGACCCAGTACTTC
TRBV29-1,TRBD1,many,TRBJ2-1,CSVELGQGAGDEQFF,TGCAGCGTTGAACTCGGACAGGGGGCTGGCGATGAGCAGTTCTTC
TRBV29-1,NA,many,TRBJ1-1,CSVVDGLNTEAFF,TGCAGCGTCGTGGACGGACTAAACACTGAAGCTTTCTTT
TRBV11-1,TRBD2,many,TRBJ2-1,CASSPTSGRSYNEQFF,TGTGCCAGCAGCCCAACTAGCGGTCGCTCCTACAATGAGCAGTTCTTC
TRBV4-2,TRBD1,many,TRBJ1-5,CASSQVTGGFGNQPQHF,TGTGCCAGCAGCCAAGTGACAGGGGGCTTCGGAAATCAGCCCCAGCATTTT
TRBV12-3/TRBV12-4,TRBD2,many,TRBJ2-1,CASSDRDRVLAGAHNEQFF,TGTGCCAGCAGTGACCGGGACAGAGTTCTAGCGGGAGCCCACAATGAGCAGTTCTTC
TRBV6-2/TRBV6-3,TRBD2,many,TRBJ2-1,CASSPLTRFGTSGRAGNEQFF,TGTGCCAGCAGCCCGCTGACTAGGTTCGGGACTAGCGGGAGGGCTGGCAATGAGCAGTTCTTC
TRBV5-1,NA,NA,TRBJ2-2,CASSLAEVPGKVFF,TGCGCCAGCAGCTTGGCTGAGGTACCGGGAAAGGTGTTTTTT
TRBV12-3/TRBV12-4,TRBD2,few,TRBJ2-2,CASSLSGGSAGELFF,TGTGCCAGCAGTTTAAGCGGCGGGAGCGCCGGGGAGCTGTTTTTT
TRBV20-1,NA,many,TRBJ1-1,CSARRSLNTEAFF,TGCAGTGCCCGCCGGTCGTTAAACACTGAAGCTTTCTTT
TRBV7-8,TRBD2,many,TRBJ2-3,CASSSTLAGVEITTDTQYF,TGTGCCAGCAGCTCCACACTAGCGGGAGTGGAGATAACCACAGATACGCAGTATTTT
TRBV6-1,NA,few,TRBJ2-3,CASSQSARDTQYF,TGTGCCAGCAGCCAGAGCGCACGAGATACGCAGTATTTT
TRBV11-2,NA,NA,TRBJ1-2,CASSLDLGSGYTF,TGTGCCAGCAGCTTAGATCTGGGGAGTGGCTACACCTTC
TRBV20-1,NA,few,TRBJ2-1,CSARKGGSYNEQFF,TGCAGTGCTAGGAAAGGGGGCTCCTACAATGAGCAGTTCTTC
TRBV5-1,NA,many,TRBJ2-1,CASSLDQDNNNEQFF,TGCGCCAGCAGCTTGGATCAGGACAACAACAATGAGCAGTTCTTC
TRBV5-1,TRBD2,NA,TRBJ2-3,CASSLLAGGRADTQYF,TGCGCCAGCAGCCTACTAGCGGGAGGGAGGGCAGATACGCAGTATTTT
TRBV29-1,NA,many,TRBJ1-1,CSVGEGVYTEAFF,TGCAGCGTAGGGGAGGGGGTGTACACTGAAGCTTTCTTT
TRBV6-5,NA,many,TRBJ2-4,CASSYSGFGTNIQYF,TGTGCCAGCAGTTACAGTGGGTTTGGGACGAACATTCAGTACTTC
TRBV6-1,NA,many,TRBJ1-1,CASTAGGVVGTEAFF,TGTGCCAGCACCGCGGGCGGGGTTGTAGGCACTGAAGCTTTCTTT
TRBV18,NA,NA,TRBJ1-2,CASSPSGEIYGYTF,TGTGCCAGCTCACCGTCAGGAGAGATTTATGGCTACACCTTC
TRBV6-2/TRBV6-3,NA,many,TRBJ2-3,CASSIITDTQYF,TGTGCCAGCAGCATCATAACAGATACGCAGTATTTT
TRBV20-1,TRBD1,many,TRBJ1-2,CSARSLGQGVSYGYTF,TGCAGTGCTAGATCCCTCGGACAGGGTGTAAGCTATGGCTACACCTTC
TRBV7-9,NA,many,TRBJ1-1,CASITTLGTEAFF,TGTGCCAGCATCACAACGCTGGGTACTGAAGCTTTCTTT
TRBV3-1,TRBD1,many,TRBJ1-1,CASSPLISGQTKNTEAFF,TGTGCCAGCAGCCCATTAATTTCGGGACAGACAAAGAACACTGAAGCTTTCTTT
TRBV12-3/TRBV12-4,TRBD2,many,TRBJ2-1,CASSLGSGRINEQFF,TGTGCCAGCAGTTTGGGTAGCGGGAGGATCAATGAGCAGTTCTTC
TRBV20-1,NA,many,TRBJ2-7,CSARDRLDGEQYF,TGCAGTGCTAGAGATAGACTGGATGGCGAGCAGTACTTC
TRBV6-5,TRBD1,many,TRBJ2-7,CASTGQGLQYF,TGTGCCAGCACCGGACAGGGATTACAGTACTTC
TRBV7-7,NA,NA,TRBJ1-2,CASSRERGYTF,TGTGCTAGCAGTAGAGAGCGCGGCTACACCTTC
TRBV20-1,TRBD2,many,TRBJ2-1,CSARDISGSSNEQFF,TGCAGTGCTAGAGATATCAGCGGGAGTTCAAATGAGCAGTTCTTC
TRBV12-3/TRBV12-4,TRBD2,few,TRBJ2-3,CASSLAGGGQAPGTDTQYF,TGTGCCAGCAGTTTAGCGGGGGGAGGGCAGGCGCCGGGTACAGATACGCAGTATTTT
TRBV7-9,NA,many,TRBJ2-3,CASSWALGDTQYF,TGTGCCAGCAGCTGGGCGTTGGGAGATACGCAGTATTTT